This T cell receptor (beta chain) was found in a study of shared clonotypes between healthy human individuals. Study-level results: Collection of samples was limited to blood; tissue repertoires likely differ. Clonotypes shared by all four donors outscored non-shared clonotypes in generation probability.

The protocol was immunoSEQ multiplex PCR, while the TCRdb copy is restricted to in-frame clones and leaves out a portion. The sample holds a few million clones, 93% seen once. As regards this clone: Its matching antigen is unknown. Other nucleotide sequences from this sample produce the same CDR3.

The TCR was taken from a man younger than 35 in good health. Some clones in this sample may be carry-over from other donors' samples. Sequencing was performed on naive CD4+ T cells from PBMCs. As to subset: CD45RA+ positively selected.

The CDR3 here is CSVAGNYGYTF. For the CDR3, the DNA is TGCAGCGTTGCTGGGAACTATGGCTACACCTTC. The chain combines TRBV29-1 with TRBJ1-2, with D hard to call. V lost 4 bases, J lost 2 bases, and 5 bases lay in between. The CDR3 contains 11 residues. Germline CDR1 and CDR2: SQVTM and ANQGSEA.